A single sample gave rise to the 11 T cell receptor beta chains below, sequenced in a study of T cell repertoires in cytomegalovirus infection. In TCRdb, the reads were re-called with MiXCR into one record per CDR3 protein. The data hold 450,000 to 600,000 distinct CDR3 sequences, with about 33% observed a single time. Which antigens these TCRs recognize remains unknown. The sample was cultured PBMCs, taken from culture after CMV antigen stimulation. The receptor set was obtained from a human donor in good health (CMV status not recorded). Some clones in this sample may be carry-over from other donors' samples.

This clonotype has only a few counts. The rearrangement links TRBV7-9 to TRBJ1-2; no reliable D call. Germline loops: CDR1 SEHNR, CDR2 FQNEAQ (reference sequence). This CDR3 is 14 amino acids long. Trimming cost V 5 bases and J 0 bases, with 10 bases left between them. CDR3 in DNA: TGTGCCAGCAGCCTCGAACAGTCTAACTATGGCTACACCTTC. Its protein product is CASSLEQSNYGYTF.

The chain carries TRBV10-3 and TRBJ2-7; tentative D call: TRBD2 (5 bases). The germline V gene has CDR1 ENHRY and CDR2 SYGVKD. The CDR3 totals 12 residues. Trimming shortened V by 10 bases and J by 2 bases, and 12 bases separated the two germline ends. CDR3 in amino acids: CATKPTTYEQYF. For the CDR3, the DNA is TGTGCCACCAAGCCGACTACCTACGAGCAGTACTTC.

In this sample, this clonotype turned up many times. J is TRBJ1-1 and V is TRBV7-2; no clear D gene. The CDR3 consists of 13 residues. The V gene's germline CDR1 is SGHTA and CDR2 FQGNSA. Trimming pared 1 base from V and 0 bases from J, leaving 3 bases between. In DNA form, the CDR3 reads TGTGCCAGCAGCTTAGAGTTGAACACTGAAGCTTTCTTT. It specifies CASSLELNTEAFF.

The chain carries TRBV7-9 and TRBJ2-1, with 8 bases that match TRBD2. The CDR3 sequence is 15 residues long. Germline V lookup: CDR1 SEHNR, CDR2 FQNEAQ (reference sequence). The J segment lost 8 bases and the V segment lost 8 bases, leaving 14 bases of the junction unmatched. CDR3 sequence (DNA): TGTGCCAGCCTTGGTGGTAGCGGGATGGGGGATGAGCAGTTCTTC. This encodes CASLGGSGMGDEQFF.

The chain's CDR3 is CASSLGGTQGLFGYTF. The CDR3 DNA reads as TGTGCCAGCAGCTTAGGAGGGACACAGGGGCTGTTCGGCTACACCTTC. The rearrangement joins TRBV7-2 to TRBJ1-2; TRBD1 matches 7 bases. The germline V gene has CDR1 SGHTA and CDR2 FQGNSA. CDR3 length: 16 amino acids. V dropped 1 base and J dropped 8; count of bases not matched to a gene: 13.

This clonotype was counted a few times. The chain recombines TRBV6-2 or TRBV6-3 with TRBJ2-2, with a weak D call TRBD1 (6 bases). The CDR3 runs 16 residues. Germline CDR1 MNHEY, CDR2 SVGEGT. V was pared by 0 bases and J by 3 bases, with 11 bases between. CDR3 in amino acids: CASSYSRQDYTGELFF. CDR3 nucleotide sequence: TGTGCCAGCAGTTACTCGCGACAGGATTACACCGGGGAGCTGTTTTTT.

V is TRBV7-4 and J is TRBJ2-7, with D hard to call. The germline CDR1 and CDR2 sequences are SGHVT and SQSDAQ. The CDR3 runs 11 residues. Trimming took 6 bases from V and 5 from J, leaving 8 bases between them. In DNA, the CDR3 is TGTGCCAGCAGTTCTACGCACGAGCAGTACTTC. Translation gives CASSSTHEQYF.

J is TRBJ2-2 and V is TRBV19; 7 nucleotides match TRBD2. V shed 1 base and J 6 bases; nucleotides not matched to a gene: 2. This CDR3 is built from 14 residues. Germline V gene data show CDR1 as LNHDA and CDR2 as SQIVND (reference sequence). As DNA, the CDR3 is TGTGCCAGTAGTATAGGGGAGGGCGCCGGGGAGCTGTTTTTT. Amino acid sequence: CASSIGEGAGELFF.

The rearrangement links TRBV2 to TRBJ1-2; 7 bases agree with TRBD1. Unmatched junction bases numbered 12, after V lost 7 bases and J lost 4 bases. Germline values: CDR1 SNHLY, CDR2 FYNNEI. The CDR3 sequence is 15 residues long. In nucleotides, the CDR3 is TGTGCCAGCACCCCTGGGGGACAGCAAATCTATGGCTACACCTTC. This codes for CASTPGGQQIYGYTF. Filled out from reference TRBV2 and TRBJ1-2, the complete variable domain reads EPEVTQTPSHQVTQMGQEVILRCVPISNHLYFYWYRQILGQKVEFLVSFYNNEISEKSEIFDDQFSVERPDGSNFTLKIRSTKLEDSAMYFCASTPGGQQIYGYTFGSGTRLTVV.

This clonotype has more than one count but fewer than ten. The chain employs TRBV20-1 and TRBJ2-7; D perhaps matches TRBD2 (5 bases). This CDR3 region has 13 residues. V shed 3 bases and J shed 5 bases, with 14 bases lying between them. Germline lookup yields CDR1 DFQATT and CDR2 SNEGSKA (reference sequence). The CDR3 DNA sequence: TGCAGTGCTAGTCGGTGGGAGAGCGACGAGCAGTACTTC. Protein: CSASRWESDEQYF.

This clonotype was picked up a small number of times. V and J are TRBV20-1 and TRBJ2-7, with a tentative D call TRBD1 (7 bases). The CDR3 is 14 amino acids. V gave up 6 bases and J gave up 1 base, with 16 bases separating them. From germline, CDR1 is DFQATT and CDR2 SNEGSKA (reference sequence). The CDR3 coding sequence is TGCAGTGCAGAAGGGCAGGGGGGATCCTACGAGCAGTACTTC. This codes for CSAEGQGGSYEQYF.